Each of the 21 T cell receptor beta chains below was sequenced from the same sample in a study of brain T cells in children with intractable seizures (dated by TCRdb to the early 2020s). The receptor library was made with the immunoSEQ multiplex PCR assay. Here the immuneACCESS table is served through TCRdb, limited to in-frame sequences with V and J called. Missing clones are a known gap in these copies; in checked studies unresolved V genes cover under half, and the rest lacks a known reason. Recorded for this sample are about 350,000 clones; 85% to 95% of them occurred a single time. The ten largest clonotypes hold about 6% of the sample. In the paper's terms, the time point label means: blood from clinic visit 5 months post-surgery; TSC patient then seizure free. This material consisted of peripheral blood, taken approximately 5 months after surgery. The receptors come from a boy in the first two years of life with tuberous sclerosis and intractable seizures.

This clone has a single count. The J gene is TRBJ2-7, the V gene TRBV12-5, with 7 bases that match TRBD2. Germline V CDR1 and CDR2: LGHNT, FRNRAP. The CDR3 is 23 residues long. J lost 2 bases, V lost 6 bases, and 34 bases had no gene match. Here the CDR3 reads CASGPKRPGTKSTGTGYPYEQYF. CDR3 bases: TGTGCTAGTGGCCCAAAAAGACCCGGGACTAAATCGACCGGGACTGGCTACCCCTACGAGCAGTACTTC.

This chain uses TRBV12-3 or TRBV12-4 with TRBJ1-4; D is unclear. CDR3 size: 11 residues. Trimming took 3 bases from V and 11 from J, leaving 7 bases between them. CDR3 protein: CASSFSKKLFF. CDR3 in DNA: TGTGCCAGCAGTTTCAGTAAGAAACTGTTTTTT.

In its sample, this clone was seen a few times. The chain couples TRBV6-5 to TRBJ1-2; D gene uncertain. The V and J ends lost 6 bases and 8 bases respectively, with 13 bases between them. From germline, CDR1 is MNHEY and CDR2 SVGAGI. There are 12 residues in the CDR3. This CDR3 reads CASSSGPVGYTF. DNA for the CDR3: TGTGCCAGCAGCAGCGGGCCAGTCGGCTACACCTTC.

The CDR3, as DNA: TGTGCCAGCAGCCCCCGGGACACTAGCTATGGCTACACCTTC. Translating gives CASSPRDTSYGYTF. The chain recombines TRBV7-8 with TRBJ1-2; the D gene is possibly TRBD1 (6 bases). The CDR3 totals 14 residues. Trimming took 5 bases from V and 4 from J, leaving 14 bases between them. Germline V gene lookup returns CDR1 SGHVS and CDR2 FQNEAQ.

This clone occurred once. The gene calls are TRBV5-1 and TRBJ2-3; the D gene is possibly TRBD1 (5 bases). V shed 5 bases and J shed 0 bases, with 13 bases lying between them. Germline CDR1 and CDR2: SGHRS and YFSETQ. The CDR3 is 15 residues long. The CDR3 nucleotides read TGCGCCAGCAGGTCGACAGTGGCAAGCACAGATACGCAGTATTTT. This encodes CASRSTVASTDTQYF.

This CDR3 reads CASSQESQGAVVHGYTF. The CDR3, as DNA: TGTGCCAGCAGCCAAGAGTCCCAGGGGGCAGTAGTCCATGGCTACACCTTC. The chain is built from TRBV4-2 and TRBJ1-2; 8 bases are a match to TRBD1. The germline V gene encodes CDR1 LGHNA and CDR2 YNFKEQ. This CDR3 comprises 17 residues. V was clipped by 0 bases and J by 6 bases; unmatched bases: 12.

The chain joins TRBV24-1 to TRBJ2-1, with 12 bases aligning to TRBD2. Germline V gene data show CDR1 as KGHDR and CDR2 as SFDVKD. The CDR3 spans 19 residues. Trimming took 3 bases from V and 0 from J; bases not matched to a gene: 8. As DNA, the CDR3 is TGTGCCACCAGTGATCCGACTAGCGGGAGCCGGACCTCCTACAATGAGCAGTTCTTC. Translating gives CATSDPTSGSRTSYNEQFF.

The V call is TRBV18, the J call TRBJ2-2; 12 nucleotides line up with TRBD1. The V gene end was trimmed by 6 bases and the J gene end by 4 bases; junction bases not matched to a gene: 9. From germline, CDR1 is KGHSH and CDR2 LQKENI. The CDR3 runs to 17 residues. DNA for the CDR3: TGTGCCAGCTCCCCCTTAGGGACAGGGGGCACCACCGGGGAGCTGTTTTTT. Its protein product is CASSPLGTGGTTGELFF.

V is TRBV9 and J is TRBJ1-5; no reliable D call. The V and J ends lost 2 bases and 1 base respectively, with 10 bases between them. This CDR3 comprises 15 residues. Germline-derived CDR1 and CDR2 are SGDLS and YYNGEE. CDR3 region: CASSVEGKSNQPQHF. The CDR3 nucleotides are TGTGCCAGCAGCGTGGAGGGAAAGAGCAATCAGCCCCAGCATTTT. The variable domain in full, with the rest retrieved from reference TRBV9 and TRBJ1-5, is DSGVTQTPKHLITATGQRVTLRCSPRSGDLSVYWYQQSLDQGLQFLIQYYNGEERAKGNILERFSAQQFPDLHSELNLSSLELGDSALYFCASSVEGKSNQPQHFGDGTRLSIL.

V gene TRBV18 combines with J gene TRBJ2-5; 12 nucleotides match TRBD2. Per the germline V gene, CDR1 is KGHSH and CDR2 is LQKENI. The CDR3 length is 19 residues. V was clipped by 6 bases and J by 1 base; unmatched bases: 15. CDR3 amino acids: CASSPGLAGRQNFQETQYF. Written as DNA, the CDR3 is TGTGCCAGCTCCCCTGGACTAGCGGGACGCCAAAATTTCCAAGAGACCCAGTACTTC.

The chain joins TRBV29-1 to TRBJ1-2, with 12 bases matching TRBD1. The length of the CDR3 is 16 residues. Germline V gene data show CDR1 as SQVTM and CDR2 as ANQGSEA. V trimming: 1 base; J trimming: 7 bases; junction bases outside the gene matches: 10. The DNA of the CDR3 is TGCAGCGTTGAAGTGAGCGGGACAGGGGGCTCTGGTGGCTACACCTTC. Translated: CSVEVSGTGGSGGYTF.

V is TRBV7-9 and J is TRBJ2-7; no clear D. This CDR3 contains 13 residues. The germline V gene encodes CDR1 SEHNR and CDR2 FQNEAQ (reference sequence). Trimming pared 5 bases from V and 4 bases from J, leaving 12 bases between. The CDR3 here is CASSPLTVYEQYF. CDR3 coding DNA: TGTGCCAGCAGCCCCCTAACAGTTTACGAGCAGTACTTC.

The chain carries TRBV28 and TRBJ2-7, with 11 bases that match TRBD2. The CDR3 consists of 15 residues. With V trimmed by 9 bases and J by 3 bases, 10 bases remained unmatched. Germline values: CDR1 MDHEN, CDR2 SYDVKM. CDR3 bases: TGTGCCAGTATGGAGGGACTAGCGGAATTCTACGAGCAGTACTTC. Amino acids: CASMEGLAEFYEQYF.

V is TRBV27 and J is TRBJ2-2; 8 nucleotides agree with TRBD2. The V and J ends lost 5 bases and 0 bases, in that order; junction bases with no gene match: 2. Germline CDR1 is MNHEY and CDR2 is SMNVEV (reference sequence). The CDR3 covers 15 residues. The CDR3 spells CASSSGGTNTGELFF. In DNA form, the CDR3 reads TGTGCCAGCAGTAGCGGGGGTACGAACACCGGGGAGCTGTTTTTT.

Of note for this clone: At one boundary the junction diverges from the germline segment, which might be a read error. The J gene is TRBJ1-5, the V gene TRBV19; D might be TRBD1 (6 bases). Germline CDR1 and CDR2: LNHDA and SQIVND (reference sequence). The CDR3 covers 16 residues. The CDR3 region is CASGNPGHLSDQPQHF. DNA for the CDR3: TGTGCCAGTGGAAATCCGGGACACCTTAGCGATCAGCCCCAGCATTTT.

This rearrangement joins TRBV12-5 to TRBJ2-3; perhaps TRBD2 as D (5 bases). With 0 bases removed from V and 1 base from J, the gap between germline ends came to 23 bases. CDR1 is LGHNT, CDR2 FRNRAP, per germline. This CDR3 comprises 20 residues. The DNA of the CDR3 is TGTGCTAGTGGTTTGGTAAGCGCGGACGGGGATGTTCTGGGCACAGATACGCAGTATTTT. The encoded protein is CASGLVSADGDVLGTDTQYF. Based on the CDR3 plus reference TRBV12-5 and TRBJ2-3, the full variable domain is DARVTQTPRHKVTEMGQEVTMRCQPILGHNTVFWYRQTMMQGLELLAYFRNRAPLDDSGMPKDRFSAEMPDATLATLKIQPSEPRDSAVYFCASGLVSADGDVLGTDTQYFGPGTRLTVL.

The chain carries TRBV6-1 and TRBJ1-5; D call uncertain. Trimming took 2 bases from V and 2 from J, leaving 13 bases between them. There are 16 residues in the CDR3. The germline V gene has CDR1 MNHNS and CDR2 SASEGT. CDR3 protein: CASSERVQSGNQPQHF. The DNA for the CDR3 is TGTGCCAGCAGTGAAAGGGTCCAATCTGGCAATCAGCCCCAGCATTTT.

This clone turned up a few times. The V gene is TRBV5-1, the J gene TRBJ2-5; 9 bases align to TRBD2. Losses at the gene ends were 2 bases for V and 5 bases for J; bases not matched to a gene: 7. CDR3 length: 15 amino acids. CDR1 is SGHRS and CDR2 is YFSETQ in the germline V gene. Written as DNA, the CDR3 is TGCGCCAGCAGCTTAAAGCGGGAGGTCGGGGAGACCCAGTACTTC. Translated, it gives CASSLKREVGETQYF. The entire variable domain, with the rest obtained from reference TRBV5-1 and TRBJ2-5, is as follows: KAGVTQTPRYLIKTRGQQVTLSCSPISGHRSVSWYQQTPGQGLQFLFEYFSETQRNKGNFPGRFSGRQFSNSRSEMNVSTLELGDSALYLCASSLKREVGETQYFGPGTRLLVL.

The genes are TRBV28 and TRBJ2-7, with 12 bases lining up with TRBD2. The length of the CDR3 is 15 residues. V was clipped by 3 bases and J by 2 bases; unmatched bases: 2. Per the germline V gene, CDR1 is MDHEN and CDR2 is SYDVKM. Here the CDR3 DNA reads TGTGCCAGCAGTTTTAGGACTAGCGGGGCCTACGAGCAGTACTTC. Amino acid sequence: CASSFRTSGAYEQYF.

This clone turned up a few times. This chain connects TRBV5-1 to TRBJ1-5; tentatively, D is TRBD1 (5 bases). The V end was cut by 0 bases, the J end by 9 bases, with 22 bases between. The length of the CDR3 is 17 residues. In germline, CDR1 is SGHRS, CDR2 YFSETQ. The CDR3 region has the DNA TGCGCCAGCAGCTTGGAAGCCAGGGACCCCTTTATTGCGCCCCAGCATTTT. It translates to CASSLEARDPFIAPQHF.

V usage is TRBV5-8 and J usage is TRBJ2-2, with TRBD1 as a possible D gene (6 bases). Germline CDR1 and CDR2: SGHTS and YDEGEE. This CDR3 comprises 15 residues. V was clipped by 0 bases and J by 1 base, with 7 bases between them. The chain's CDR3 is CASSLGQVNTGELFF. CDR3 in DNA: TGTGCCAGCAGCTTGGGACAGGTGAACACCGGGGAGCTGTTTTTT.